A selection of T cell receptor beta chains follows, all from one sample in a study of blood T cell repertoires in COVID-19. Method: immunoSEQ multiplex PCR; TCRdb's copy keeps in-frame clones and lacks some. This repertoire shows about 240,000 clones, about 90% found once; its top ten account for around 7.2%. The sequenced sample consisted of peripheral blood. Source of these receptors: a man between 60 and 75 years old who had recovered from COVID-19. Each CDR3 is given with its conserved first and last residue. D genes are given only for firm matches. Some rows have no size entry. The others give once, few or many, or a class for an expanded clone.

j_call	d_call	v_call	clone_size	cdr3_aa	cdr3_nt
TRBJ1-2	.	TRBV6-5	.	CASREGGGGKGGYTF	TGTGCCAGCAGAGAGGGGGGAGGGGGAAAAGGCGGCTACACCTTC
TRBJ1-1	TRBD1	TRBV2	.	CASSVGQGASEAFF	TGTGCCAGCAGTGTGGGACAGGGGGCTTCGGAGGCTTTCTTT
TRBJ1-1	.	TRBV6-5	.	CASSLPGIPEAFF	TGTGCCAGCAGTTTACCAGGGATTCCTGAAGCTTTCTTT
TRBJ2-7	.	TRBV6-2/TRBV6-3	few	CASSAGLSYEQYF	TGTGCCAGCAGTGCGGGACTCTCCTACGAGCAGTACTTC
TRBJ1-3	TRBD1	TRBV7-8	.	CASSDPRDRGPGNTIYF	TGTGCCAGCAGCGACCCCCGGGACAGGGGGCCAGGAAACACCATATATTTT
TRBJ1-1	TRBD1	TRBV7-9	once	CASSILSTGLNTEAFF	TGTGCCAGCAGCATACTCTCGACAGGGTTGAACACTGAAGCTTTCTTT
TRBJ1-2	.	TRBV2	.	CARGVDRLANYGYTF	TGTGCCAGGGGGGTCGACAGGCTCGCCAACTATGGCTACACCTTC
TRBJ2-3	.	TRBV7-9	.	CASSWPRPGVRGTDTQYF	TGTGCCAGCAGCTGGCCCCGGCCGGGAGTGCGAGGCACAGATACGCAGTATTTT
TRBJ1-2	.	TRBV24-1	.	CATSDPGYGYTF	TGTGCCACCAGTGATCCAGGGTATGGCTACACCTTC
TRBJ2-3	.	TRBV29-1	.	CSAGRGGRTDTQYF	TGCAGCGCAGGGCGGGGTGGTCGCACAGATACGCAGTATTTT
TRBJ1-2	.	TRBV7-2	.	CASSLYGSGTYGGYTF	TGTGCCAGCAGCTTATATGGGTCCGGGACATATGGGGGCTACACCTTC
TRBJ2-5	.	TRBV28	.	CASSSNRETQYF	TGTGCCAGCAGTTCAAATCGGGAGACCCAGTACTTC
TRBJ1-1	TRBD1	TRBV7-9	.	CASKGQENTEAFF	TGTGCCAGCAAGGGACAGGAGAACACTGAAGCTTTCTTT
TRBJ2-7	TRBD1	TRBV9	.	CASSARDRYHEQYF	TGTGCCAGCAGCGCCCGGGACAGGTACCACGAGCAGTACTTC
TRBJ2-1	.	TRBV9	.	CASSRQATGTIHNEQFF	TGTGCCAGCAGCAGACAAGCAACAGGGACCATCCACAATGAGCAGTTCTTC
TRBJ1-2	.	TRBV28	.	CASSLVRGNYGYTF	TGTGCCAGCAGTTTGGTAAGGGGCAACTATGGCTACACCTTC
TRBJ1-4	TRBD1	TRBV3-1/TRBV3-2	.	CASSHGTGREKLFF	TGTGCCAGCAGCCACGGGACAGGGAGGGAAAAACTGTTTTTT
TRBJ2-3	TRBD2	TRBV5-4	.	CASSSTSGGSTGDTQYF	TGTGCCAGCAGCTCGACTAGCGGGGGCTCAACAGGGGATACGCAGTATTTT
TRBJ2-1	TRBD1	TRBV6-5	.	CASTRGQGANEQFF	TGTGCCAGCACTCGGGGACAGGGCGCGAATGAGCAGTTCTTC
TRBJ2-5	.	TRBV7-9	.	CASSPDRGAGETQYF	TGTGCCAGCAGCCCCGACCGGGGGGCGGGCGAGACCCAGTACTTC
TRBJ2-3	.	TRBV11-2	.	CASSLVARKGGQDTQYF	TGTGCCAGCAGCTTAGTCGCGAGGAAGGGGGGGCAAGATACGCAGTATTTT
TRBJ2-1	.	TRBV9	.	CASSNTIAASSYNEQFF	TGTGCCAGCAGCAACACGATAGCGGCAAGCTCCTACAATGAGCAGTTCTTC
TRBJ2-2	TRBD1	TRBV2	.	CASSEIGGNTGELFF	TGTGCCAGCAGTGAAATAGGGGGCAACACCGGGGAGCTGTTTTTT